This note documents a single T cell receptor beta chain sequence. This record comes from a study of blood T cell repertoires in COVID-19. The trim removed 3 bases at V and 6 bases at J, leaving 14 bases unmatched. Germline assignment: CDR1 ENHRY and CDR2 SYGVKD. This CDR3 region has 17 residues. Authors' methods: Nucleated cell number was recorded as an estimate derived from reference gene primer amplification. Sequencing used immunoSEQ multiplex PCR; TCRdb keeps in-frame clones, though not all of them. That table gives V, J and clone size, and the DNA gave D and trimming. The sample yields some 72,000 clones, around 90% seen once.

The origin of this receptor is a man aged 45-65 years with active COVID-19. Sequences were obtained from peripheral blood. The chain links TRBV10-3 to TRBJ1-5; 7 bases are shared with TRBD1. CDR3 nucleotide sequence: TGTGCCATCAGTGACCCACGCCTGACAGGGCTTGGTCAGCCCCAGCATTTT. Its translation: CAISDPRLTGLGQPQHF.